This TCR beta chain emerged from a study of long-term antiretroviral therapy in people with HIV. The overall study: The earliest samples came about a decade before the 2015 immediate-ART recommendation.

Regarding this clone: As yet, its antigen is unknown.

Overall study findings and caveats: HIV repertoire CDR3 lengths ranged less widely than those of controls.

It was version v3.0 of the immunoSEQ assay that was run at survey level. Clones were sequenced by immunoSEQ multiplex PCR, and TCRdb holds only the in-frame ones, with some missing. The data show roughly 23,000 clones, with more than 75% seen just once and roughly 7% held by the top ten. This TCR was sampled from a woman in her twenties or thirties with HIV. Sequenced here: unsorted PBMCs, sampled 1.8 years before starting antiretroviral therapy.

CDR3 coding DNA: TGTGCCAGCAGCTTAGTAGAACTTGCCGGGGAGCTGTTTTTT. Translated, it gives CASSLVELAGELFF. The rearrangement uses TRBV7-9 and TRBJ2-2; no clear D. Trimming took off 1 base at V and 6 bases at J, with 9 bases between the two ends. Germline V gene data show CDR1 as SEHNR and CDR2 as FQNEAQ (reference sequence). The CDR3 covers 14 residues.